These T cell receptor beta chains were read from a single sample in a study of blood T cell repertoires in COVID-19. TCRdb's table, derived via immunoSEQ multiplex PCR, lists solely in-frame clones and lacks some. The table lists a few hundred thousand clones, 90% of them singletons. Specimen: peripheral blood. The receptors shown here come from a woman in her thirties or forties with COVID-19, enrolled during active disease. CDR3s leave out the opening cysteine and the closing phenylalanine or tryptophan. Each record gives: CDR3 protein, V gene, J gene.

ASTETATTSGANVLT,TRBV2,TRBJ2-6
ASFLQGQNGELF,TRBV6-5,TRBJ2-2
ASSLAQVTHEQY,TRBV6-6,TRBJ2-7
ASSITSSYNEQF,TRBV9,TRBJ2-1
ASSPPGGALEAF,TRBV28,TRBJ1-1
ASSRQETGGGSSGANVLT,TRBV4-2,TRBJ2-6
ASSVEGDHNQPQH,TRBV9,TRBJ1-5
SVETGVDEKLF,TRBV29-1,TRBJ1-4
ASSSDPTGNGNTIY,TRBV5-1,TRBJ1-3
ASSQVTVYNEQF,TRBV14,TRBJ2-1
ASGLGDTNEKLF,TRBV5-1,TRBJ1-4
ASSQDRTSGVSEQY,TRBV14,TRBJ2-7
ASRAGTSGSWNNEQF,TRBV5-4,TRBJ2-1
ASSPIAGANVLT,TRBV3-1/TRBV3-2,TRBJ2-6
ASSQERYNEQF,TRBV4-3,TRBJ2-1
ASSAGQGYGYT,TRBV7-2,TRBJ1-2
ASSSRRSYGYT,TRBV7-2,TRBJ1-2
ASSPLGYEQY,TRBV18,TRBJ2-7
ASSMTGGAGNTIY,TRBV19,TRBJ1-3
ASSERGRGNQPQH,TRBV6-1,TRBJ1-5
ASSRGEQGNSPLH,TRBV18,TRBJ1-6
ASGLVVSGSLYGYT,TRBV12-5,TRBJ1-2
AWRERDRRPYGYT,TRBV30,TRBJ1-2
ASSEGALRAEAF,TRBV7-3,TRBJ1-1
ASSEGDTGELF,TRBV2,TRBJ2-2
ASSARQGGGNSPLH,TRBV7-9,TRBJ1-6
ASSLVRQGNYEQY,TRBV5-1,TRBJ2-7
ASSFRGTEAF,TRBV12-3/TRBV12-4,TRBJ1-1
ASSSVVAGELF,TRBV5-1,TRBJ2-2
ASSYGQGHSGNTIY,TRBV6-2/TRBV6-3,TRBJ1-3
ASSLALSTDTQY,TRBV5-4,TRBJ2-3
ASSQPDRDYEQY,TRBV3-1/TRBV3-2,TRBJ2-7
ASSSPAEGQH,TRBV5-4,TRBJ2-7
ASSVAGGPTGELF,TRBV9,TRBJ2-2
ASSYRGQANYGYT,TRBV6-6,TRBJ1-2
ASSLVPPGQGVYQETQY,TRBV6-6,TRBJ2-5
ASSSGQGNWQY,TRBV6-2/TRBV6-3,TRBJ2-7
ASSLPSPSNEQF,TRBV7-2,TRBJ2-1
ASRPRPDRENRPQH,TRBV27,TRBJ1-5
ASSVGQGGKDEQF,TRBV9,TRBJ2-1
ASSFGQAYEQY,TRBV11-3,TRBJ2-7
ASSQGIGVRGTDTQY,TRBV4-3,TRBJ2-3
ASSGPGLAGGLNEQF,TRBV5-1,TRBJ2-1
ASSPIGAEAF,TRBV7-9,TRBJ1-1
ASSLWGGADGGELF,TRBV28,TRBJ2-2